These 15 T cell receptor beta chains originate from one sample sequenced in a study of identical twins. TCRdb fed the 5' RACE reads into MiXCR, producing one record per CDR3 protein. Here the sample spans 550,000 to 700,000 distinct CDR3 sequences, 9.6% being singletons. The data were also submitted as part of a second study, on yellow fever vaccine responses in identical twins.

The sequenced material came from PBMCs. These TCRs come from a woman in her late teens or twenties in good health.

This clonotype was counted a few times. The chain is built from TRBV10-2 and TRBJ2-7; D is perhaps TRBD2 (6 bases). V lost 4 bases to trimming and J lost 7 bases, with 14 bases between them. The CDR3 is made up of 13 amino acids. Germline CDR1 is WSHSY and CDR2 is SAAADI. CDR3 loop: CASSGQTGLEQYF. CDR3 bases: TGCGCCAGCAGTGGGCAAACGGGACTGGAGCAGTACTTC.

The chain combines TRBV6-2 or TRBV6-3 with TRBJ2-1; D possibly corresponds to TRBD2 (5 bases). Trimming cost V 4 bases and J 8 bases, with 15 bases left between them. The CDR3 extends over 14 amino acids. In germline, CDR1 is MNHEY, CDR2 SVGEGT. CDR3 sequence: CASSSELGTYEQFF. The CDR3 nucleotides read TGTGCCAGCAGTTCCGAACTAGGTACCTATGAGCAGTTCTTC.

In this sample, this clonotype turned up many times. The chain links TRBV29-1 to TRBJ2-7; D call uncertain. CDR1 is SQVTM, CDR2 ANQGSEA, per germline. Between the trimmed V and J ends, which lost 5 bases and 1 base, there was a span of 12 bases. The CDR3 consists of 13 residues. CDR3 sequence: CSVKEGPSYEQYF. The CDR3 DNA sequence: TGCAGCGTTAAGGAAGGGCCATCCTACGAGCAGTACTTC.

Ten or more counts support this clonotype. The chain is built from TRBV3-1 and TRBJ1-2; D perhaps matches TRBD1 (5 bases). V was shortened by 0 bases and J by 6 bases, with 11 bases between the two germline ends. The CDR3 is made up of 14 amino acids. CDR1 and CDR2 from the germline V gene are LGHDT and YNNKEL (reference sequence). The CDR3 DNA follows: TGTGCCAGCAGCCAAGAGTCCAGGGAAGATGGCTACACCTTC. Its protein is CASSQESREDGYTF.

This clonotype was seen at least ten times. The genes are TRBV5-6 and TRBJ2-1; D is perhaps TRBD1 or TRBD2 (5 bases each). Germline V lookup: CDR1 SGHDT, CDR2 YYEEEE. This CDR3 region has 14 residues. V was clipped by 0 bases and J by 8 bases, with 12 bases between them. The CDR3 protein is CASSLVGGGYEQFF. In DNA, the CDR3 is TGTGCCAGCAGCTTGGTGGGTGGGGGTTATGAGCAGTTCTTC.

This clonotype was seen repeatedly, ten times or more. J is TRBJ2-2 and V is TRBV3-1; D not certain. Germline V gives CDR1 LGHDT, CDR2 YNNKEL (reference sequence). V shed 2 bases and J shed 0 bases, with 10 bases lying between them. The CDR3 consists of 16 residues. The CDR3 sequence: CASSQSSRPNTGELFF. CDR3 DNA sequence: TGTGCCAGCAGCCAATCCAGTAGACCGAACACCGGGGAGCTGTTTTTT.

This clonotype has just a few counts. The CDR3 reads CASSYSRPSNTDTQYF. The CDR3 nucleotides read TGTGCCAGCAGTTACTCACGACCCTCTAATACAGATACGCAGTATTTT. J is TRBJ2-3 and V is TRBV12-3 or TRBV12-4, with D uncertain. The CDR3 runs to 16 residues. Trimming cost V 4 bases and J 3 bases, with 17 bases left between them.

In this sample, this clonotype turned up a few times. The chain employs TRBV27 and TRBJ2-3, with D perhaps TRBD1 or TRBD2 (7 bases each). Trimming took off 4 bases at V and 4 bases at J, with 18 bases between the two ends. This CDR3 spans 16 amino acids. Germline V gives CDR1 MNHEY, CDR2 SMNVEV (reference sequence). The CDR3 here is CASSYQGGMGADTQYF. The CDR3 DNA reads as TGTGCCAGCAGTTATCAGGGGGGGATGGGGGCAGATACGCAGTATTTT.

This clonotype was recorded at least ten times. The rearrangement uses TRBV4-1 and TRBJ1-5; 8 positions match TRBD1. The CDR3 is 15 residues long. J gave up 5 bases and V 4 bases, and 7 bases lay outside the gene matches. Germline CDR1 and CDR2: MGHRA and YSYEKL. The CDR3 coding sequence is TGCGCCAGCAGCCTCGTGACGGACAGGGATCAGCCCCAGCATTTT. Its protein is CASSLVTDRDQPQHF.

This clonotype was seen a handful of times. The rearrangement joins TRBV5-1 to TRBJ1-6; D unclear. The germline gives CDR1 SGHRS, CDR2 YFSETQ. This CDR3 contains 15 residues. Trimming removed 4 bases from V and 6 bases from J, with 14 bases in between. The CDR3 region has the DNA TGCGCCAGCAGCCCCGGGCCCGGAGGTAATTCACCCCTCCACTTT. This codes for CASSPGPGGNSPLHF. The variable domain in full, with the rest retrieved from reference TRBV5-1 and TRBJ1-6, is KAGVTQTPRYLIKTRGQQVTLSCSPISGHRSVSWYQQTPGQGLQFLFEYFSETQRNKGNFPGRFSGRQFSNSRSEMNVSTLELGDSALYLCASSPGPGGNSPLHFGNGTRLTVT.

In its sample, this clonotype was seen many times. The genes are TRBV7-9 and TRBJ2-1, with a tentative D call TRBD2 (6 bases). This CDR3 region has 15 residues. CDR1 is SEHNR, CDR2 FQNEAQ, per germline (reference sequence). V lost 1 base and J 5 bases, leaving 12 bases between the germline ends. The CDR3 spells CASSLDRTTNNEQFF. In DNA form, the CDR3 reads TGTGCCAGCAGCTTAGATAGGACTACGAACAATGAGCAGTTCTTC.

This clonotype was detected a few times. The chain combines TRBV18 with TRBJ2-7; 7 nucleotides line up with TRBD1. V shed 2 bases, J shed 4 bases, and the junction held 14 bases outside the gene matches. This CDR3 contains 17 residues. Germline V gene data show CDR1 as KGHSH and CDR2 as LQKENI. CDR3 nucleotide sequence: TGTGCCAGCTCACCAGGTGTTGGACAGGCCCCTTTGTACGAGCAGTACTTC. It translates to CASSPGVGQAPLYEQYF.

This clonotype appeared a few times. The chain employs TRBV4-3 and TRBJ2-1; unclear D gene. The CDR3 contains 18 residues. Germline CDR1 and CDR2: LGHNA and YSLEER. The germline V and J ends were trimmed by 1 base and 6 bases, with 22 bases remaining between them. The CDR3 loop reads CASSQVPFLTVTGNEQFF. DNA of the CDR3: TGCGCCAGCAGCCAAGTTCCCTTCTTAACGGTGACGGGCAATGAGCAGTTCTTC.

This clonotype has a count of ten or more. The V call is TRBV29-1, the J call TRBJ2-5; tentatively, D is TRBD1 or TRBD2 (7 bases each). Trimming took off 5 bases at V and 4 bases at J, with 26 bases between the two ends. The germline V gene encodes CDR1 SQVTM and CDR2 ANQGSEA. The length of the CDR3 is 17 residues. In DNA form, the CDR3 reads TGCAGCGTTAGGCGGGGGACAGTTTCATTAATCCCAGAGACCCAGTACTTC. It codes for CSVRRGTVSLIPETQYF.

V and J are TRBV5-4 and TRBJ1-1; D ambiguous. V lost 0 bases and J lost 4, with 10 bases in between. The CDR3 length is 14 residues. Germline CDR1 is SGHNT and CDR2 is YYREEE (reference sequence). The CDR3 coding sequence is TGTGCCAGCAGCTTGGCGGCAGGCCCCACTGAAGCTTTCTTT. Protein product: CASSLAAGPTEAFF.